The clone carrying this TCR beta chain appeared many times. These data come from a study of metastatic and nonmetastatic thyroid tumors. Thyroid surgery took place with no prior treatment in any patient. TCRdb re-analyzed the PCR reads using MiXCR. The data show about 33,000 clones, about 18% seen once. The length of the CDR3 is 16 residues. Germline V gives CDR1 LGHNA, CDR2 YNFKEQ. V lost 1 base and J 8 bases, leaving 19 bases between the germline ends. This receptor was obtained from a female donor with papillary thyroid cancer or a benign thyroid nodule (not recorded which). Some clones in this sample may be carry-over from other donors' samples. Input material: blood. This chain links TRBV4-2 with TRBJ2-3; the D gene is possibly TRBD2 (6 bases). The DNA for the CDR3 is TGTGCCAGCAGCCAAGTCGATCCCGGGGAGGCTGGTACGCAGTATTTT. Its translation: CASSQVDPGEAGTQYF.